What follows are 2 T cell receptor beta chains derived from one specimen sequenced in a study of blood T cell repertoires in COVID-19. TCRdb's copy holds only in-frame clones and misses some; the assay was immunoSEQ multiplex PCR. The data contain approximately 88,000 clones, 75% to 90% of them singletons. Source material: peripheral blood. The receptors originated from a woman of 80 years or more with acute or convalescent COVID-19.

In nucleotides, the CDR3 is TGTGCCAGCAGCCAAAACAGGAATACGCAGTATTTT. This sequence encodes CASSQNRNTQYF. This chain links TRBV3-1 (or the pseudogene TRBV3-2) with TRBJ2-3, with D perhaps matching TRBD1 (5 bases). The CDR3 extends over 12 amino acids. Germline V gene data show CDR1 as LGHDT and CDR2 as YNNKEL (reference sequence). Trimming took off 2 bases at V and 7 bases at J, with 7 bases between the two ends.

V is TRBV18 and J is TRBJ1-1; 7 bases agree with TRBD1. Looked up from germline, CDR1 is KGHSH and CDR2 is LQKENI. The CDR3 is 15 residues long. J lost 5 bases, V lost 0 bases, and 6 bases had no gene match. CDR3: CASSPPLSGGTEAFF. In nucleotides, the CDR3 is TGTGCCAGCTCACCACCCTTATCAGGGGGGACTGAAGCTTTCTTT.